This is a list of T cell receptor beta chains from one sample in a study of CD8+ T cells in alopecia areata. TCRdb's table, derived via immunoSEQ multiplex PCR, lists solely in-frame clones and lacks some. The sample has roughly 110,000 clones; roughly 84% are singletons. The specimen comprised CD8+ T cells sorted from blood, sampled at week 24, from a patient treated with tofacitinib. The receptors were gathered from a human donor with alopecia areata. CDR3s leave out the opening cysteine and the closing phenylalanine or tryptophan. D genes are given only for firm matches.

v_gene,j_gene,d_gene,len,CDR3aa
TRBV2,TRBJ1-4,-,12,ASSVRESNEKLF
TRBV4-1,TRBJ1-2,-,15,ASSQESPREGSYGYT
TRBV4-1,TRBJ2-1,-,16,ASSQHIPGASSYNEQF
TRBV4-1,TRBJ2-5,-,10,ASSPGKETQY
TRBV29-1,TRBJ1-2,-,10,SVTGTNYGYT
TRBV12-5,TRBJ1-1,TRBD1,14,ASGFSQGDMNTEAF
TRBV4-2,TRBJ2-7,TRBD1,13,ASSQAGTGAYEQY
TRBV6-5,TRBJ2-2,TRBD2,13,ASRWGGRSPGELF
TRBV7-2,TRBJ1-4,-,14,ASSPRFGWPDEKLF
TRBV7-9,TRBJ1-1,-,13,ASSLRAGENTEAF
TRBV19,TRBJ2-1,-,11,ASSVGRYNEQF
TRBV30,TRBJ2-7,-,11,AWSDSGYAEQY
TRBV7-9,TRBJ2-5,-,14,ASSPSTGTLKETQY
TRBV25-1,TRBJ1-2,-,12,ASSDSDRLYGYT
TRBV7-2,TRBJ2-5,TRBD2,13,ASTTLAGAKETQY
TRBV25-1,TRBJ1-2,-,14,ASSESAATHGYGYT
TRBV4-3,TRBJ2-5,-,14,ASSQEGQPSAETQY
TRBV11-2,TRBJ2-1,TRBD2,17,ASSSPALAGGSSYNEQF
TRBV10-2,TRBJ2-7,TRBD2,13,ASSLAGGLSYEQY
TRBV7-9,TRBJ1-2,-,13,ASSLDSVPGYGYT
TRBV27,TRBJ2-1,-,13,ASTPHHGEGNEQF
TRBV7-7,TRBJ2-5,-,12,ASSLGLATETQY
TRBV29-1,TRBJ1-2,TRBD1,10,SVTTGQEGYT
TRBV2,TRBJ2-4,-,14,ASSEWGTVAKNIQY
TRBV5-1,TRBJ2-3,TRBD2,14,ASSFPLAGVTDTQY
TRBV29-1,TRBJ2-3,TRBD1,13,SADEVDRGPGAQY
TRBV4-2,TRBJ2-7,-,14,ASSQDFGGLLYEQY
TRBV10-3,TRBJ2-7,TRBD2,14,AISEFGGPGGYEQY
TRBV7-2,TRBJ2-3,TRBD2,15,ASSLVPSGGLGGTQY
TRBV29-1,TRBJ2-1,-,13,SVAQTWGTDNEQF
TRBV7-9,TRBJ1-2,-,12,ASSPPGFNYGYT